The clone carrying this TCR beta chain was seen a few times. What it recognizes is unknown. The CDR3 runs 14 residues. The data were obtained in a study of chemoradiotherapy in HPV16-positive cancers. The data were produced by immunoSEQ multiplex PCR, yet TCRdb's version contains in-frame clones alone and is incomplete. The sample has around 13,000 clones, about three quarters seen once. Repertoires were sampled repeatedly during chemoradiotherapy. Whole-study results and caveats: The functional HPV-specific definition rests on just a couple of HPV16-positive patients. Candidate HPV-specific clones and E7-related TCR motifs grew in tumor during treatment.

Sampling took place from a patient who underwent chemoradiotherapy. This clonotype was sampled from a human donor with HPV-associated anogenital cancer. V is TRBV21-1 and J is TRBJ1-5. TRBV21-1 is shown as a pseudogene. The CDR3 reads CASSKRGRNQPQHF. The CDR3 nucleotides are TGTGCCAGCAGCAAGAGAGGGCGCAATCAGCCCCAGCATTTT.